A selection of T cell receptor beta chains follows, all from one sample in a study of T cell changes during pregnancy in multiple sclerosis. Profiled with immunoSEQ multiplex PCR; TCRdb holds only in-frame clones, not every one. The sample carries roughly 100,000 clones, about 91% recorded once. Sequencing was performed on peripheral blood, taken after pregnancy. The source of these receptors is a female donor with multiple sclerosis, enrolled in a pregnancy study. CDR3s leave out the opening cysteine and the closing phenylalanine or tryptophan. D genes are given only for firm matches.

d_call	v_call	j_call	cdr3_aa
.	TRBV30	TRBJ1-5	AWSPTSGHWEGNQPQH
.	TRBV7-9	TRBJ2-7	ASSSLGTGLSYEQY
.	TRBV6-1	TRBJ2-2	ASSPGLLTGELF
.	TRBV2	TRBJ1-5	ASSTGSVSNQPQH
TRBD1	TRBV7-9	TRBJ2-5	ASSLSGQGAGETQY
.	TRBV6-6	TRBJ1-1	ASSYSGGAEAF
TRBD2	TRBV9	TRBJ2-1	ASSVELAKGSYNEQF
.	TRBV25-1	TRBJ2-3	ASSARLLDTQY
TRBD1	TRBV19	TRBJ2-3	ASSTTQGARPIQY
.	TRBV6-5	TRBJ2-2	ASSYPYTGELF
TRBD2	TRBV27	TRBJ2-1	ASKLGLADNEQF
.	TRBV19	TRBJ1-5	ASSVTGRVSNQPQH
.	TRBV9	TRBJ2-5	ASSSYQGPGETQY
TRBD1	TRBV5-1	TRBJ2-7	ASHRTGTSEQY
TRBD2	TRBV5-5	TRBJ2-2	ASSPLAGGLTGELF
.	TRBV9	TRBJ1-1	ASTPSGSQGTEAF
TRBD2	TRBV5-1	TRBJ2-4	ASRTWEGNIQY
TRBD1	TRBV4-2	TRBJ1-1	ASSQDLSTGENTEAF
TRBD1	TRBV2	TRBJ2-2	ASTEGQGGTGELF
.	TRBV7-9	TRBJ2-7	ASSFRSYEQY
TRBD1	TRBV6-5	TRBJ1-2	ASSYDQGARGYT
.	TRBV7-8	TRBJ2-2	ASSLRTGTTNTGELF
TRBD1	TRBV5-1	TRBJ1-1	ASSLGGGANTEAF
TRBD1	TRBV2	TRBJ2-7	ASSRDRAYEQY
.	TRBV5-4	TRBJ2-5	ASSLVGTPPETQY
TRBD1	TRBV15	TRBJ1-5	ATSPDRDPNQPQH
TRBD1	TRBV6-1	TRBJ1-1	ASNYRGDTEAF
.	TRBV15	TRBJ1-1	ATSRDWDTEAF
.	TRBV10-3	TRBJ2-6	AISDPGGANVLT
.	TRBV29-1	TRBJ2-2	SVAPTAPNTGELF
.	TRBV11-3	TRBJ2-2	ASSPGEVPGELF
.	TRBV6-1	TRBJ1-2	ASSEPPRGYT
.	TRBV4-2	TRBJ1-5	ASSQSGTTGNSNQPQH
TRBD1	TRBV7-8	TRBJ1-4	ASSSQGLAHNREKLF
TRBD2	TRBV5-6	TRBJ2-7	ASSLPGLAAPEQY
.	TRBV7-7	TRBJ2-2	ASSLRLSTGELF
.	TRBV5-4	TRBJ1-3	ASSMGVGNTIY
.	TRBV27	TRBJ2-7	ASSFSPGYEQY
.	TRBV9	TRBJ1-2	ASSVDSRYGYT
.	TRBV14	TRBJ1-2	ASSQDWGVYGYT
TRBD1	TRBV19	TRBJ2-5	ASTPKGAQETQY
.	TRBV9	TRBJ2-4	ASSVGGPKNIQY
.	TRBV7-7	TRBJ2-1	ASSLGTGRNEQF
.	TRBV28	TRBJ1-5	ATEGGRRNQPQH
TRBD2	TRBV2	TRBJ2-1	ASSEFTSGRPEQF
TRBD2	TRBV29-1	TRBJ2-3	SVQRGSTDTQY
.	TRBV30	TRBJ1-3	AWGGGLSSGNTIY
.	TRBV7-8	TRBJ2-7	ASSSHRVLGEQY
.	TRBV15	TRBJ2-5	ATSSGTSPQETQY
TRBD2	TRBV2	TRBJ2-7	ASRISGSSYEQY
.	TRBV27	TRBJ2-5	ASSPYPGRIQETQY
TRBD1	TRBV5-5	TRBJ1-2	ASTTGAGGGDGYT
.	TRBV5-8	TRBJ2-7	ASSYLRDYEQY